The present T cell receptor (beta chain) was sequenced within a study of T-cell reconstitution after alpha-beta-depleted transplantation in children. For TCRbeta, the library was prepared with unique molecular identifiers. A single record per CDR3 protein comes from TCRdb applying MiXCR to the PCR reads. In the table there are about 600,000 distinct CDR3 sequences, roughly 13% of which are singletons. The CDR3 runs to 14 residues. V lost 6 bases and J 1 base, leaving 13 bases between the germline ends. Germline-derived CDR1 and CDR2 are SNHLY and FYNNEI. This chain connects TRBV2 to TRBJ2-7; D possibly corresponds to TRBD1 (6 bases). The sequence came from a male patient between 5 and 17 years old who had a stem cell transplant for acute myeloid leukemia, so the T cells may come from the graft donor. Sample: PBMCs, mostly from graft donor cells, taken 360 days after TCRalphabeta/CD19-depleted stem cell transplant. CDR3 region: CASRSTGTSYEQYF. The CDR3 DNA is TGTGCCAGCAGATCAACCGGGACATCCTACGAGCAGTACTTC.